The clone carrying this TCR beta chain was seen repeatedly, ten times or more. What it binds is unknown. This record belongs to a study of T cells in Graves' hyperthyroidism and ophthalmopathy. Regarding the study as a whole: Expanded thyroid clonotypes (above 0.001) were mostly also found in blood. The model predicted ophthalmopathy a median roughly 6.3 months before onset.

RNA transcripts gave rise to amplified TCR beta CDR3 regions. The TCR CDR3 first-round RT-PCR relied on the HTBI primer set. MiXCR was run by TCRdb on the multiplex PCR reads, yielding one entry per CDR3 protein. The sample consists of over 400,000 distinct CDR3 sequences, around 15% of them appearing once. The germline V gene has CDR1 GTSNPN and CDR2 SVGIG (reference sequence). The CDR3 loop spans 10 amino acids. Trimming stripped 4 bases from V and 7 bases from J, with 4 bases between. The TCR was taken from a young man with Graves' ophthalmopathy. Source material: blood. The chain uses TRBV30 and TRBJ2-2; D gene ambiguous. CDR3 in amino acids: CAWKVGELFF. In DNA form, the CDR3 reads TGTGCCTGGAAGGTCGGGGAGCTGTTTTTT. The full variable domain, completed using reference TRBV30 and TRBJ2-2, is SQTIHQWPATLVQPVGSPLSLECTVEGTSNPNLYWYRQAAGRGLQLLFYSVGIGQISSEVPQNLSASRPQDRQFILSSKKLLLSDSGFYLCAWKVGELFFGEGSRLTVL.